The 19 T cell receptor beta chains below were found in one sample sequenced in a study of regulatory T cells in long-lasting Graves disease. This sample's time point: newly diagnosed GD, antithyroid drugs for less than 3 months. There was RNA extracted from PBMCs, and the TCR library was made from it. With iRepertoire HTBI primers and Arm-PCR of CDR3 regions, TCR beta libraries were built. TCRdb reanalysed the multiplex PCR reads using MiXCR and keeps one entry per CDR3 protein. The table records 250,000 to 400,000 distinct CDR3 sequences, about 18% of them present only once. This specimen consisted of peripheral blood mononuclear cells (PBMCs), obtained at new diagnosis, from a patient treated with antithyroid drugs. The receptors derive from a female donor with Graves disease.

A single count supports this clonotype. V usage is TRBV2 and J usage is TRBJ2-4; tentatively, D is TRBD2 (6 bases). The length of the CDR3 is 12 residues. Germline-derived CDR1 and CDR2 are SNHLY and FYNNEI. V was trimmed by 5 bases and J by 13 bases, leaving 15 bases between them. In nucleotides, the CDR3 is TGTGCCAGCAGTTTTAGCGGCAATGAGCAGTACTTC. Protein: CASSFSGNEQYF. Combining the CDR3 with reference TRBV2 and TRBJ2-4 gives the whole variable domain EPEVTQTPSHQVTQMGQEVILRCVPISNHLYFYWYRQILGQKVEFLVSFYNNEISEKSEIFDDQFSVERPDGSNFTLKIRSTKLEDSAMYFCASSFSGNEQYFGAGTRLSVL.

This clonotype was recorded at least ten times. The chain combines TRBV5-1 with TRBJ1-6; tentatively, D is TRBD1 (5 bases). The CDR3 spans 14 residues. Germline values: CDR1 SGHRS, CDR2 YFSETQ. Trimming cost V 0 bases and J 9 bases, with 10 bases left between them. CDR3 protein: CASSLEGVGSPLHF. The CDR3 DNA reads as TGCGCCAGCAGCTTGGAAGGGGTCGGTTCACCCCTCCACTTT. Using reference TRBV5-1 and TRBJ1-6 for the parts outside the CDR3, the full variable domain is KAGVTQTPRYLIKTRGQQVTLSCSPISGHRSVSWYQQTPGQGLQFLFEYFSETQRNKGNFPGRFSGRQFSNSRSEMNVSTLELGDSALYLCASSLEGVGSPLHFGNGTRLTVT.

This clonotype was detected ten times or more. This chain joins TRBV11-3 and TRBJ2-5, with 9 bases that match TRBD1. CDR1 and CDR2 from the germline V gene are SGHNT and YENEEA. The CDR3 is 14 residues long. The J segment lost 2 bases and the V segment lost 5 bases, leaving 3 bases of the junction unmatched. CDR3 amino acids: CASSDRGGQETQYF. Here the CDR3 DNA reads TGTGCCAGCAGCGACAGGGGGGGACAAGAGACCCAGTACTTC.

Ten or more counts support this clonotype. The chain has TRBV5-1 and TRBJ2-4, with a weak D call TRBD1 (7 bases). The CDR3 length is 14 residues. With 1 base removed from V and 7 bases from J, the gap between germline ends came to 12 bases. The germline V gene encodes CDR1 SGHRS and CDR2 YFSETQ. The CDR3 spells CASSLRSGGNIQYF. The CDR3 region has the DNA TGCGCCAGCAGCTTGCGTTCAGGGGGGAACATTCAGTACTTC.

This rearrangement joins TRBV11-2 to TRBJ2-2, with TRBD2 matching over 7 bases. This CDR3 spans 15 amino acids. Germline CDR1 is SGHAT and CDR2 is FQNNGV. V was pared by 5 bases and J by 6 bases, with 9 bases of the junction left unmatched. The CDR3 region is CASSRGLDLSGELFF. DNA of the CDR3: TGTGCCAGCAGCCGAGGACTAGATCTCTCCGGGGAGCTGTTTTTT.

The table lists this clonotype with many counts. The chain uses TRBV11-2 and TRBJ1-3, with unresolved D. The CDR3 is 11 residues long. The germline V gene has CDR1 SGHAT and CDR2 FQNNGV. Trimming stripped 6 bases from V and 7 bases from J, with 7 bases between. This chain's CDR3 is CASRGGNTIYF. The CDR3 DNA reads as TGTGCCAGCAGGGGAGGGAACACCATATATTTT.

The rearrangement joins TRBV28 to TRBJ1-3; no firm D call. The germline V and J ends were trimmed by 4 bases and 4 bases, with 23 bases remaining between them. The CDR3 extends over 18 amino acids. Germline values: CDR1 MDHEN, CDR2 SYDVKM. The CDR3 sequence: CASSSILGWSTSGNTIYF. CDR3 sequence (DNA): TGTGCCAGCAGTTCCATCCTTGGGTGGTCGACCTCCGGAAACACCATATATTTT.

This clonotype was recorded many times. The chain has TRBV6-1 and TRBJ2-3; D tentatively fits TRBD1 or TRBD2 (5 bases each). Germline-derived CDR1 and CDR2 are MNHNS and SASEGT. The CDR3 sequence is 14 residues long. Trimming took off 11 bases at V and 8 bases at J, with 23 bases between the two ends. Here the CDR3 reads CASQRDPLGFTQYF. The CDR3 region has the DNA TGTGCCTCTCAAAGGGACCCTCTGGGGTTTACGCAGTATTTT.

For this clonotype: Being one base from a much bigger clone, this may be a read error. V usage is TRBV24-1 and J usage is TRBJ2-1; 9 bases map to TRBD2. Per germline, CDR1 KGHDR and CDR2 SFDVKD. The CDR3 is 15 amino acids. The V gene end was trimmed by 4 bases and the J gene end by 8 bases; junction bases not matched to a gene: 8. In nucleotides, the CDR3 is TGTGCCACCAGTGAATTGCAAGCGGGAGGCGATGAGCAGTTCTTC. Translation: CATSELQAGGDEQFF.

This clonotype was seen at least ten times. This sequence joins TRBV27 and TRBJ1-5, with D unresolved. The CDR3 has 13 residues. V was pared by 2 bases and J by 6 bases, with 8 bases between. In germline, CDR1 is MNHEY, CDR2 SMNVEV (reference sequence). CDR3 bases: TGTGCCAGCAGTTTAAGCAGATCTCAGCCCCAGCATTTT. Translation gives CASSLSRSQPQHF.

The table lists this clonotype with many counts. The chain's CDR3 is CASSPAGTGSSGYTF. The CDR3 nucleotides are TGTGCCAGCAGCCCGGCCGGGACAGGGTCATCTGGCTACACCTTC. The chain links TRBV5-6 to TRBJ1-2; 9 positions match TRBD1. With 4 bases clipped from V and 7 bases from J, the junction kept 11 bases outside the gene matches. Germline assignment: CDR1 SGHDT and CDR2 YYEEEE. This CDR3 has 15 amino acids.

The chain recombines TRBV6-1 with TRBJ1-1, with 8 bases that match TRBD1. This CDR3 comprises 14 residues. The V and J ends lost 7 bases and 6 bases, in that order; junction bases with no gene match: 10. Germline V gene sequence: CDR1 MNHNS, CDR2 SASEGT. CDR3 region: CASTTGDEIPEAFF. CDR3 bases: TGTGCCAGCACGACAGGGGACGAGATCCCTGAAGCTTTCTTT.

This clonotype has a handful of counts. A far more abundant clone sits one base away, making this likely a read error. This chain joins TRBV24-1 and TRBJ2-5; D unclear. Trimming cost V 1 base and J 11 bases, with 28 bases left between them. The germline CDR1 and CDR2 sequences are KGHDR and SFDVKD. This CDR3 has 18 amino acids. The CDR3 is CATSDFDANLPSYNEQYF. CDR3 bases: TGTGCCACCAGTGATTTCGACGCCAATCTTCCCTCCTACAATGAGCAGTACTTC.

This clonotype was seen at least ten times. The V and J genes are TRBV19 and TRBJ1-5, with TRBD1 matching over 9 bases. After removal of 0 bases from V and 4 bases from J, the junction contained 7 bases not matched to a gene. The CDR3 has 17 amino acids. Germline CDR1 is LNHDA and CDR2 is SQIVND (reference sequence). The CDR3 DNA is TGTGCCAGTAGTATAGATGTAGGAGGGACAGGGAATCAGCCCCAGCATTTT. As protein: CASSIDVGGTGNQPQHF.

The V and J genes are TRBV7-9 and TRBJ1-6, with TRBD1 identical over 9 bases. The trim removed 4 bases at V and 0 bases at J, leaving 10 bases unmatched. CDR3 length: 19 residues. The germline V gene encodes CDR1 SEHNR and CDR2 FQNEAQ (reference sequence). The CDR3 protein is CASSSGTGMGSSYNSPLHF. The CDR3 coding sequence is TGTGCCAGCAGCTCCGGGACAGGGATGGGTAGCTCCTATAATTCACCCCTCCACTTT.

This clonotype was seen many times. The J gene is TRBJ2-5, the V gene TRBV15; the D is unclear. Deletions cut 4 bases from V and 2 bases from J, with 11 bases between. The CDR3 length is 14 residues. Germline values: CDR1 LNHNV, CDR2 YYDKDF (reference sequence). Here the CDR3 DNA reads TGTGCCACCAGCATTGGAACTGGACAAGAGACCCAGTACTTC. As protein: CATSIGTGQETQYF.

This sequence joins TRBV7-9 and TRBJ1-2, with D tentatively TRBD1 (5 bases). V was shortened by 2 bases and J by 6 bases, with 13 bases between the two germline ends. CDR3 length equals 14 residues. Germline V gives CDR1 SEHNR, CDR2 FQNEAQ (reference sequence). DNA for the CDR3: TGTGCCAGCAGCTTACAACTACCAGGGCATGGCTACACCTTC. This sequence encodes CASSLQLPGHGYTF.

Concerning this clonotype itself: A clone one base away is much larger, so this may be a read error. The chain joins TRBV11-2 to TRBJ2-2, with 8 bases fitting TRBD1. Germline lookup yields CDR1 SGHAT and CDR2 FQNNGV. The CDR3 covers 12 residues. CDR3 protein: CAWTGYTGERFF. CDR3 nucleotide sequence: TGTGCCTGGACAGGGTATACCGGGGAGCGGTTTTTT.

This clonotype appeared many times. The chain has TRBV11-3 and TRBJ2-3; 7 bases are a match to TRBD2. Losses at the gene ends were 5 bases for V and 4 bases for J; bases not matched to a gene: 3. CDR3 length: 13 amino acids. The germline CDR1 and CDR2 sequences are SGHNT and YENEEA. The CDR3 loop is CASSPAGADTQYF. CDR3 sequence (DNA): TGTGCCAGCAGCCCGGCGGGGGCAGATACGCAGTATTTT.